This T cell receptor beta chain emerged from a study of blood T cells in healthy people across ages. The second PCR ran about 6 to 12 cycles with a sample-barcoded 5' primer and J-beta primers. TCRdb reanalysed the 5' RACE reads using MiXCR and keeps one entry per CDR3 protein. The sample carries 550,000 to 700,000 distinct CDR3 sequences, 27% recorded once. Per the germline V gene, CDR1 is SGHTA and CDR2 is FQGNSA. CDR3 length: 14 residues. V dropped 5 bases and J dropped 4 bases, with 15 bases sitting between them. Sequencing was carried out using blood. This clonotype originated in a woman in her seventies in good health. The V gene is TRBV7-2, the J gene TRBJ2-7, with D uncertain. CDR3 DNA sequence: TGTGCCAGCAGCGTCGTTGTTGGTGGGTACGAGCAGTACTTC. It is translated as CASSVVVGGYEQYF.